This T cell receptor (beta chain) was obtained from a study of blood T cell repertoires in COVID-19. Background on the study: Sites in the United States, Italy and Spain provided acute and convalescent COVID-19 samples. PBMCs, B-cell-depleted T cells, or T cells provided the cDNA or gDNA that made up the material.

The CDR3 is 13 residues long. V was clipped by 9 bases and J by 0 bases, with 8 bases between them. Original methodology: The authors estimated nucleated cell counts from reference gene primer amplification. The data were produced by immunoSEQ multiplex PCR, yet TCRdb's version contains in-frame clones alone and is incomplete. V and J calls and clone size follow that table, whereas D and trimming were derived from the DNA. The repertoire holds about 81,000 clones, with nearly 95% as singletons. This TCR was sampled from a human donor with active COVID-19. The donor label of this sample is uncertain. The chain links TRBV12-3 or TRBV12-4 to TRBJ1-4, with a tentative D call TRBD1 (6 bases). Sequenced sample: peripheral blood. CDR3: CARDSATNEKLFF. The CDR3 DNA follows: TGTGCCAGGGACAGTGCAACTAATGAAAAACTGTTTTTT.